This T cell receptor (beta chain) was profiled in a study of T-cell memory formation after mild COVID-19. Study-level points and caveats: The study found contracting CD4+ clones mainly in CM and EM and contracting CD8+ clones in EMRA. Clones contracting day 15 to 85 were balanced CD4/CD8; later expanders leaned CD4+. The authors left the SARS-CoV-2 specificity of second-wave clones peaking on day 37 unconfirmed.

On this clonotype: Antigen specificity is unknown.

Employing constant-segment primers, 5'RACE generated TCR alpha and TCR beta cDNA libraries bearing sample barcodes and UMIs. From the 5' RACE reads, TCRdb called clonotypes with MiXCR, one entry per CDR3 protein. The sample includes some 110,000 distinct CDR3 sequences, 9.5% to 15% of them seen just once. Germline trimming cut 2 bases from V and 1 base from J; bases unmatched to any gene: 7. Germline V lookup: CDR1 PRHDT, CDR2 FYEKMQ (reference sequence). This CDR3 is built from 17 residues. The TCR sequence derives from an adult woman who had mild COVID-19 (a few samples of this study predate the infection). Cell type and time point are not known. The chain joins TRBV13 to TRBJ1-5, with TRBD1 matching over 8 bases. The sample comprised PBMCs or a T cell subset sorted from them (not recorded which). The CDR3 spells CASSLRGTGGSNQPQHF. In nucleotides, the CDR3 is TGTGCCAGCAGCTTACGCGGAACAGGGGGGAGCAATCAGCCCCAGCATTTT.